The clone carrying this TCR beta chain was picked up one time. Its antigen is not identified. This sample is part of a study of cytomegalovirus exposure and HLA in healthy donors. General study findings and limits: While the bulk of TCR sequences proved rare, some public TCRs turned up in many donors. No immune exposure information besides CMV serostatus was available.

The CDR3 is made up of 14 amino acids. The ends were cut back, 3 bases at V and 4 bases at J, with 14 bases in the middle. Germline lookup yields CDR1 SGDLS and CDR2 YYNGEE. The study ran its PCR with 60 Vbeta and 13 Jbeta primers. Sequencing was performed with immunoSEQ multiplex PCR; in TCRdb, only in-frame clones are kept and a portion is missing. The sample holds about 190,000 clones, around 82% seen once. The chain has TRBV9 and TRBJ2-7, with D maybe TRBD1 (5 bases). This clonotype originated in a man younger than 35 in good health and CMV-seronegative. Specimen: PBMCs. The CDR3: CASSAPGAGYEQYF. As DNA, the CDR3 is TGTGCCAGCAGCGCCCCTGGGGCAGGGTACGAGCAGTACTTC.